The present T cell receptor beta chain was sequenced within a study of cytomegalovirus exposure and HLA in healthy donors. General study points: Confirmation in vitro established that three CMV-associated chains were specific for CMV antigens.

V lost 6 bases and J lost 4; bases outside the gene matches: 11. Germline values: CDR1 MNHEY, CDR2 SVGAGI. The CDR3 covers 15 residues. Measured with immunoSEQ multiplex PCR; TCRdb has only the in-frame clones, and not every one. The sample lists 120,000 or so clones, around 96% occurring once. On this clone itself: Its target is not known.

The sample taken for sequencing was PBMCs. The rearrangement joins TRBV6-5 to TRBJ1-2; 7 bases are shared with TRBD1. The sequence derives from a man aged 18 to 35 in good health and CMV-seronegative. The CDR3 region is CASSEVQGSFYGYTF. The CDR3 DNA reads as TGTGCCAGCAGCGAGGTACAGGGGTCCTTCTATGGCTACACCTTC.